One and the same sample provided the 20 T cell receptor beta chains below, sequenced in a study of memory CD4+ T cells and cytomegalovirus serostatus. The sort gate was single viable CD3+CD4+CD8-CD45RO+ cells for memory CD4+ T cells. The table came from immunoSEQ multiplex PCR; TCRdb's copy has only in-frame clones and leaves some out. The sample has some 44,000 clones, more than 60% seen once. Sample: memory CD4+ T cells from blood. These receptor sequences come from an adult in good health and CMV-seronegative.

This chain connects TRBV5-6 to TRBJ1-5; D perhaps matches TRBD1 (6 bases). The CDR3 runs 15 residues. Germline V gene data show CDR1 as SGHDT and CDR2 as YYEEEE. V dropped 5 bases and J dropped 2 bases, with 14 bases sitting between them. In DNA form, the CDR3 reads TGTGCCAGCAGTTTCAGGGGTATGCGCAATCAGCCCCAGCATTTT. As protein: CASSFRGMRNQPQHF.

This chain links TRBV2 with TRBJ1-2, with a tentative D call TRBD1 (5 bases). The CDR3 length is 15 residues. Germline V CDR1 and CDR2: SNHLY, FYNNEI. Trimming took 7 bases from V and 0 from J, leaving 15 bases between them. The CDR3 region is CASKGGADPNYGYTF. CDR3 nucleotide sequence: TGTGCCAGCAAGGGCGGGGCCGACCCTAACTATGGCTACACCTTC.

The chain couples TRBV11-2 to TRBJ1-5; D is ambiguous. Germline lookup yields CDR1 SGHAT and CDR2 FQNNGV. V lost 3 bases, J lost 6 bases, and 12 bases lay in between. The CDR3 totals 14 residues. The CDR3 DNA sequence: TGTGCCAGCAGCTTGACTAGTAATGGTCAGCCCCAGCATTTT. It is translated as CASSLTSNGQPQHF.

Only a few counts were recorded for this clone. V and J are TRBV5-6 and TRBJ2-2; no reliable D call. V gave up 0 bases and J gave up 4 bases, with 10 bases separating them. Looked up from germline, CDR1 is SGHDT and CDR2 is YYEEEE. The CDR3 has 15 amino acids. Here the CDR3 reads CASSLVLAFTGELFF. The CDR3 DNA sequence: TGTGCCAGCAGCTTGGTATTAGCTTTCACCGGGGAGCTGTTTTTT. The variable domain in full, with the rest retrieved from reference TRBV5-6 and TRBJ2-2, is DAGVTQSPTHLIKTRGQQVTLRCSPKSGHDTVSWYQQALGQGPQFIFQYYEEEERQRGNFPDRFSGHQFPNYSSELNVNALLLGDSALYLCASSLVLAFTGELFFGEGSRLTVL.

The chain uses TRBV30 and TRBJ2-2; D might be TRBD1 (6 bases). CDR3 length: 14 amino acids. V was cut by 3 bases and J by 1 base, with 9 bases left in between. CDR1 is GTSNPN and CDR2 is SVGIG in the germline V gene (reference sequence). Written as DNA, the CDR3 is TGTGCCTGGAGCCGGGACATGAACACCGGGGAGCTGTTTTTT. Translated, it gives CAWSRDMNTGELFF. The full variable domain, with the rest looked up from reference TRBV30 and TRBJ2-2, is SQTIHQWPATLVQPVGSPLSLECTVEGTSNPNLYWYRQAAGRGLQLLFYSVGIGQISSEVPQNLSASRPQDRQFILSSKKLLLSDSGFYLCAWSRDMNTGELFFGEGSRLTVL.

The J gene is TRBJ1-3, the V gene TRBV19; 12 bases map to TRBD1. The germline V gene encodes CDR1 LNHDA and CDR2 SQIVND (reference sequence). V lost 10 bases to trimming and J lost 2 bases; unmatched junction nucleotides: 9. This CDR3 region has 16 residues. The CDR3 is CATGDRGLQPGNTIYF. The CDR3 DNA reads TGTGCCACGGGGGACAGGGGGCTTCAGCCTGGAAACACCATATATTTT.

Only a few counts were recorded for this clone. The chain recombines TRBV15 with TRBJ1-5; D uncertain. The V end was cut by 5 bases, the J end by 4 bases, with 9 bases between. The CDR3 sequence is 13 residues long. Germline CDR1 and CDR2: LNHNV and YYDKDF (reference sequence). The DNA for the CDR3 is TGTGCCACCAGCGTGGGCAAGAATCAGCCCCAGCATTTT. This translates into CATSVGKNQPQHF.

CDR3 DNA sequence: TGTGCCAGCAGCTTAATTTCGGGCTACGAGCAGTACTTC. This codes for CASSLISGYEQYF. This chain uses TRBV7-3 with TRBJ2-7; D uncertain. V gave up 1 base and J gave up 3 bases, with 7 bases separating them. The germline V gene encodes CDR1 SGHTA and CDR2 FQGTGA. The CDR3 is 13 amino acids.

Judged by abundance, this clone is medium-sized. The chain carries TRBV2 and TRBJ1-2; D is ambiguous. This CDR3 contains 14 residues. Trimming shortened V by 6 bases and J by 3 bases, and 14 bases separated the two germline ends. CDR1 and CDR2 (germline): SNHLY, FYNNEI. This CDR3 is CASSRPGSHYGYTF. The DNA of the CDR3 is TGTGCCAGCAGCAGGCCGGGTTCGCACTATGGCTACACCTTC.

The CDR3 spells CSVAGVSTSGGAATDTQYF. DNA for the CDR3: TGCAGCGTTGCGGGTGTGAGTACTAGCGGGGGGGCAGCAACAGATACGCAGTATTTT. The chain has TRBV29-1 and TRBJ2-3, with 13 bases fitting TRBD2. The CDR3 covers 19 residues. Germline V gene lookup returns CDR1 SQVTM and CDR2 ANQGSEA. V gave up 4 bases and J gave up 3 bases; unmatched junction bases: 16.

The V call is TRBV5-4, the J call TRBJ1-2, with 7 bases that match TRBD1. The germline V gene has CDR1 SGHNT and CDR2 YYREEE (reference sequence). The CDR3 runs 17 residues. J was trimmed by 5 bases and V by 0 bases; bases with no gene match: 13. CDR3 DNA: TGTGCCAGCAGCTTGGGGTCCCCAGGGGGTGGGGAGTATGGCTACACCTTC. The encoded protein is CASSLGSPGGGEYGYTF.

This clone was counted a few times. The CDR3 protein is CASTGRGQGALGYTF. The CDR3 nucleotides are TGTGCCAGTACGGGGCGAGGACAGGGGGCACTTGGCTACACCTTC. The chain combines TRBV19 with TRBJ1-2; 11 bases line up with TRBD1. The CDR3 has 15 amino acids. Germline loops: CDR1 LNHDA, CDR2 SQIVND (reference sequence). The V gene end was trimmed by 7 bases and the J gene end by 7 bases; junction bases not matched to a gene: 11.

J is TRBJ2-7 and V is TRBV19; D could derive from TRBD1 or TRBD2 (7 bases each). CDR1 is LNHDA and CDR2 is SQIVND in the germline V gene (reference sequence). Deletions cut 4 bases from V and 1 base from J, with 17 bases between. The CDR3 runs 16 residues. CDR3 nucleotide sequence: TGTGCCAGTAGTACCGGGAGGCAGGGGGTATCCTACGAGCAGTACTTC. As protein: CASSTGRQGVSYEQYF.

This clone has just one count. The CDR3 DNA follows: TGTGCCAGCGTAAGCGGGGGAGGAAACAATGAGCAGTTCTTC. The encoded protein is CASVSGGGNNEQFF. The chain is built from TRBV5-6 and TRBJ2-1; 8 bases map to TRBD2. Germline CDR1 is SGHDT and CDR2 is YYEEEE. This CDR3 is built from 14 residues. The V gene end was trimmed by 7 bases and the J gene end by 5 bases; junction bases not matched to a gene: 8.

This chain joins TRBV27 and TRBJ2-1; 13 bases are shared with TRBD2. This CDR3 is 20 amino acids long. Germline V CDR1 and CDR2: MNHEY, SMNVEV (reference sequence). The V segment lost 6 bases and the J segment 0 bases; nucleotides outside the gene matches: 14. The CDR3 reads CASSQEGTSGAFSSYNEQFF. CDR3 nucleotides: TGTGCCAGCAGCCAAGAGGGGACTAGCGGGGCCTTCAGCTCCTACAATGAGCAGTTCTTC.

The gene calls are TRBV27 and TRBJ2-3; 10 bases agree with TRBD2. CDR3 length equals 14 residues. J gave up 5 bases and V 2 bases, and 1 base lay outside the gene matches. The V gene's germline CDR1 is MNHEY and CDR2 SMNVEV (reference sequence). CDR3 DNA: TGTGCCAGCAGTTTAACTAGCGGGGAAGATACGCAGTATTTT. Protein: CASSLTSGEDTQYF.

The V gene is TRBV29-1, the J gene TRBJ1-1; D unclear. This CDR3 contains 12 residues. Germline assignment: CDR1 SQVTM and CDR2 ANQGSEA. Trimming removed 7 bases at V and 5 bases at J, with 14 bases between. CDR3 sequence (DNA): TGCAGCGCCTATACAGTAACTACTGAAGCTTTCTTT. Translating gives CSAYTVTTEAFF.

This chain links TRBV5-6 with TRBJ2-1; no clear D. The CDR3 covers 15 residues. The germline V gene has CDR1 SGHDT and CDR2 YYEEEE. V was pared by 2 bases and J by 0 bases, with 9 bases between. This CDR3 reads CASSFGSSSYNEQFF. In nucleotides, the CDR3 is TGTGCCAGCAGCTTTGGCAGTAGCTCCTACAATGAGCAGTTCTTC.

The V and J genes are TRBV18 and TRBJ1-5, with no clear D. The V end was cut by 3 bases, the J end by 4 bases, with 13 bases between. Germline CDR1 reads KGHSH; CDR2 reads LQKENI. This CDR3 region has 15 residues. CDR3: CASSPRSDGNQPQHF. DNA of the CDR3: TGTGCCAGCTCACCCCGTTCCGATGGGAATCAGCCCCAGCATTTT.

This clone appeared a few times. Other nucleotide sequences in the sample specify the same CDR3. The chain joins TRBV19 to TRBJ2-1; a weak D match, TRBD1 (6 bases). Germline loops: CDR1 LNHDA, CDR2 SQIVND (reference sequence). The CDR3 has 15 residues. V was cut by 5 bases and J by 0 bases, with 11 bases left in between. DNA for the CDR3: TGTGCCAGTAGTCCCGACAGGAGCTCCTACAATGAGCAGTTCTTC. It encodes CASSPDRSSYNEQFF.